The next 20 T cell receptor beta chains were all read from a single sample in a study of shared clonotypes between healthy human individuals (dated by TCRdb to 2018 to 2021). The method was the immunoSEQ multiplex PCR assay. Imported from immuneACCESS, the table was reduced by TCRdb to in-frame sequences with V and J called. These copies leave out some clones; in studies compared against another copy, an unresolved V gene accounts for under half, and the cause of the remainder is not known. In this sample the table shows around 750,000 clones, around two thirds of which occur a single time. The biggest ten clones account for over 1.5% of the sample. What was sequenced was memory CD4+ T cells sorted from blood. This specimen's cell subset or site label, per the study, means: CD45RA-negative fraction. The receptors stem from a woman in her twenties or thirties in good health.

Here the CDR3 DNA reads TGTGCCAGCAACTCCCCGGGACGGACCTACGAGCAGTACTTC. It specifies CASNSPGRTYEQYF. The chain joins TRBV28 to TRBJ2-7; D is tentatively TRBD1 or TRBD2 (5 bases each). CDR3 length: 14 amino acids. V was trimmed by 7 bases and J by 2 bases, leaving 15 bases between them. Germline CDR1 MDHEN, CDR2 SYDVKM.

The rearrangement joins TRBV25-1 to TRBJ1-5; possible D gene TRBD1, 5 bases. The CDR3 has 13 amino acids. V was shortened by 8 bases and J by 4 bases, with 12 bases between the two germline ends. Germline V gene data show CDR1 as MGHDK and CDR2 as SYGVNS. The CDR3 loop reads CASRAAGNQPQHF. CDR3 nucleotide sequence: TGTGCCAGCCGCGCGGCAGGGAATCAGCCCCAGCATTTT. Looking up the rest from reference TRBV25-1 and TRBJ1-5 gives the full variable domain: EADIYQTPRYLVIGTGKKITLECSQTMGHDKMYWYQQDPGMELHLIHYSYGVNSTEKGDLSSESTVSRIRTEHFPLTLESARPSHTSQYLCASRAAGNQPQHFGDGTRLSIL.

V usage is TRBV2 and J usage is TRBJ2-1; no clear D. This CDR3 has 14 residues. Trimming cost V 3 bases and J 7 bases, with 13 bases left between them. Germline V gene lookup returns CDR1 SNHLY and CDR2 FYNNEI. The CDR3 DNA follows: TGTGCCAGCAGTGAGTATTGGGTTGAGAATGAGCAGTTCTTC. Its protein product is CASSEYWVENEQFF.

CDR3 protein: CASRHRDVYGYTF. As DNA, the CDR3 is TGTGCCAGCAGGCACAGGGACGTCTATGGCTACACCTTC. The chain carries TRBV6-1 and TRBJ1-2; the D gene is possibly TRBD1 (6 bases). V was cut by 6 bases and J by 4 bases, with 12 bases left in between. From germline, CDR1 is MNHNS and CDR2 SASEGT. The CDR3 contains 13 residues.

J is TRBJ2-6 and V is TRBV4-2; D is unresolved. This CDR3 is 17 amino acids long. Per the germline V gene, CDR1 is LGHNA and CDR2 is YNFKEQ. Trimming removed 1 base from V and 0 bases from J, with 10 bases in between. CDR3 protein: CASSQGRGGSGANVLTF. The CDR3 nucleotides read TGTGCCAGCAGCCAAGGGAGAGGCGGCTCTGGGGCCAACGTCCTGACTTTC.

V is TRBV15 and J is TRBJ1-2; TRBD1 might be the D (5 bases). V was shortened by 7 bases and J by 8 bases, with 20 bases between the two germline ends. CDR1 and CDR2 (germline): LNHNV, YYDKDF (reference sequence). There are 14 residues in the CDR3. The CDR3 nucleotides are TGTGCCACCAATACTTTCGGCCTCTCAGGGGGCTACACCTTC. Translated: CATNTFGLSGGYTF.

The count of this clone is one. The V and J genes are TRBV5-1 and TRBJ2-7, with a weak D call TRBD1 (6 bases). CDR1 and CDR2 (germline): SGHRS, YFSETQ. The CDR3 totals 14 residues. The V end lost 2 bases, the J end lost 2 bases, and 11 bases lay between the germline ends. CDR3 nucleotides: TGCGCCAGCAGCTTTCCGGGACAAACCTACGAGCAGTACTTC. Protein: CASSFPGQTYEQYF.

This clone was recorded at least ten times. This chain connects TRBV25-1 to TRBJ2-7; no firm D call. V was clipped by 3 bases and J by 3 bases, with 12 bases between them. The CDR3 extends over 14 amino acids. The germline V gene encodes CDR1 MGHDK and CDR2 SYGVNS. For the CDR3, the DNA is TGTGCCAGCAGTGAGGGCAGGTCGGGCTACGAGCAGTACTTC. It encodes CASSEGRSGYEQYF.

The CDR3 reads CASSLEGGSSTDTQYF. CDR3 coding DNA: TGCGCCAGCAGCTTGGAGGGCGGGAGTAGCACAGATACGCAGTATTTT. The J gene is TRBJ2-3, the V gene TRBV5-1; 7 nucleotides match TRBD2. The CDR3 has 16 residues. CDR1 is SGHRS, CDR2 YFSETQ, per germline. V was pared by 0 bases and J by 0 bases, with 4 bases of the junction left unmatched.

This rearrangement joins TRBV11-3 to TRBJ2-3; D is unresolved. The V gene lost 4 bases and the J gene lost 2 bases, with 10 bases spanning the gap. CDR1 and CDR2 from the germline V gene are SGHNT and YENEEA. The CDR3 consists of 14 residues. CDR3 amino acids: CASSSGRDTDTQYF. The CDR3 bases are TGTGCCAGCAGCTCCGGTCGCGACACAGATACGCAGTATTTT. The full variable domain, its missing parts supplied by reference TRBV11-3 and TRBJ2-3, is EAGVVQSPRYKIIEKKQPVAFWCNPISGHNTLYWYLQNLGQGPELLIRYENEEAVDDSQLPKDRFSAERLKGVDSTLKIQPAELGDSAVYLCASSSGRDTDTQYFGPGTRLTVL.

This clone has just a few counts. The V gene is TRBV30, the J gene TRBJ1-2; D uncertain. Deletions cut 7 bases from V and 2 bases from J, with 11 bases between. The CDR3 totals 12 residues. Germline V CDR1 and CDR2: GTSNPN, SVGIG (reference sequence). The CDR3 here is CASNRGNYGYTF. CDR3 in DNA: TGTGCCTCCAACAGAGGGAACTATGGCTACACCTTC.

The chain carries TRBV5-1 and TRBJ2-7; no firm D call. CDR1 is SGHRS and CDR2 is YFSETQ in the germline V gene. The CDR3 sequence is 14 residues long. V dropped 5 bases and J dropped 5 bases, with 17 bases sitting between them. CDR3 sequence: CASSLAEVGDEQYF. The CDR3 bases are TGCGCCAGCAGTCTGGCCGAGGTTGGGGACGAGCAGTACTTC.

A remark on this clone: Different DNA sequences within this sample yield the same CDR3. This chain connects TRBV11-2 to TRBJ2-7; TRBD1 agrees at 9 bases. Germline assignment: CDR1 SGHAT and CDR2 FQNNGV. The junction had 3 bases not matched to a gene; V was cut back by 3 bases and J by 6 bases. This CDR3 region has 13 residues. As DNA, the CDR3 is TGTGCCAGCAGCTTCAGGGACAGGGTCGAGCAGTACTTC. It codes for CASSFRDRVEQYF. The entire variable domain, with the rest obtained from reference TRBV11-2 and TRBJ2-7, is as follows: EAGVAQSPRYKIIEKRQSVAFWCNPISGHATLYWYQQILGQGPKLLIQFQNNGVVDDSQLPKDRFSAERLKGVDSTLKIQPAKLEDSAVYLCASSFRDRVEQYFGPGTRLTVT.

A remark on this clone: This sample includes further DNA sequences coding for the same CDR3. The CDR3 region is CASSSARYEQYF. In DNA, the CDR3 is TGTGCCAGCAGTTCCGCTAGGTACGAGCAGTACTTC. The genes are TRBV28 and TRBJ2-7; no definite D call. This CDR3 is 12 amino acids long. Trimming shortened V by 4 bases and J by 4 bases, and 8 bases separated the two germline ends. Per the germline V gene, CDR1 is MDHEN and CDR2 is SYDVKM.

The chain couples TRBV4-2 to TRBJ1-1; the match to TRBD1 covers 7 bases. The ends lost 1 base at V and 0 bases at J; junction bases unmatched: 2. CDR3 length: 15 amino acids. CDR1 and CDR2 from the germline V gene are LGHNA and YNFKEQ. The CDR3 spells CASSQVQGMNTEAFF. CDR3 in DNA: TGTGCCAGCAGCCAAGTACAGGGGATGAACACTGAAGCTTTCTTT.

This rearrangement joins TRBV10-3 to TRBJ2-1, with 14 bases that match TRBD2. The J segment lost 6 bases and the V segment lost 3 bases, leaving 4 bases of the junction unmatched. Germline CDR1 and CDR2: ENHRY and SYGVKD. The CDR3 runs 16 residues. DNA of the CDR3: TGTGCCATCAGTGACGGACTAGCGGGAGGCGGCAATGAGCAGTTCTTC. This encodes CAISDGLAGGGNEQFF.

The chain is built from TRBV28 and TRBJ2-5; 8 nucleotides line up with TRBD2. Unmatched junction bases numbered 7, after V lost 6 bases and J lost 4 bases. CDR3 length: 14 amino acids. Germline V gene lookup returns CDR1 MDHEN and CDR2 SYDVKM. The CDR3 region has the DNA TGTGCCAGCAGCTCTCGGGGGGGCAGAGAGACCCAGTACTTC. Translating gives CASSSRGGRETQYF.

V and J are TRBV2 and TRBJ2-1, with D unresolved. CDR3 length: 13 residues. Germline values: CDR1 SNHLY, CDR2 FYNNEI. Trimming left V 7 bases short and J 10 bases short, with 17 bases between. CDR3 region: CASTLQYGEEQFF. The CDR3 DNA reads TGTGCCAGCACCCTTCAGTATGGGGAAGAGCAGTTCTTC.

A few counts support this clone. The chain recombines TRBV7-8 with TRBJ2-3, with 8 positions matching TRBD2. CDR3 length: 13 residues. CDR1 is SGHVS, CDR2 FQNEAQ, per germline. V gave up 8 bases and J gave up 5 bases; unmatched junction bases: 6. As DNA, the CDR3 is TGTGCCAGCGGGGATGCGGGAGGAGATACGCAGTATTTT. Its protein is CASGDAGGDTQYF.

The chain is built from TRBV2 and TRBJ1-6; D may be TRBD1 (6 bases). V was shortened by 11 bases and J by 7 bases, with 15 bases between the two germline ends. This CDR3 contains 13 residues. CDR1 is SNHLY, CDR2 FYNNEI, per germline. The CDR3 is CAGAGQLNSPLHF. CDR3 nucleotide sequence: TGTGCCGGCGCGGGACAACTGAATTCACCCCTCCACTTT. The full variable domain, with the rest looked up from reference TRBV2 and TRBJ1-6, is EPEVTQTPSHQVTQMGQEVILRCVPISNHLYFYWYRQILGQKVEFLVSFYNNEISEKSEIFDDQFSVERPDGSNFTLKIRSTKLEDSAMYFCAGAGQLNSPLHFGNGTRLTVT.